This TCR beta chain was identified during a study of T cell changes during pregnancy in multiple sclerosis. The repertoire was sequenced with immunoSEQ multiplex PCR; TCRdb's copy has only in-frame clones and lacks some. The sample records more than 45,000 clones, approximately 92% being singletons. CDR1 SGHTA and CDR2 FQGNSA come from the germline V gene. There are 15 residues in the CDR3. Unmatched junction bases numbered 9, after V lost 5 bases and J lost 9 bases. The V and J genes are TRBV7-2 and TRBJ1-6, with TRBD1 matching 8 bases. This TCR derives from a female donor with multiple sclerosis, enrolled in a pregnancy study. Sequencing used CD4+ T cells from peripheral blood mononuclear cells, obtained after pregnancy. Written as DNA, the CDR3 is TGTGCCAGCAGCCTCAGGGGGCAATCGGGTTCACCCCTCCACTTT. This translates into CASSLRGQSGSPLHF.